This T cell receptor (beta chain) is drawn from a study of shared clonotypes between healthy human individuals. CD4+ cells were split into CD45RA+ naive and CD45RA-negative memory subsets. As concerns this clone: Its antigen is not identified.

Study-wide results and caveats: A small donor pool kept down the genetic and exposure-history diversity that was represented.

TCRdb's copy holds only in-frame clones and misses some; the assay was immunoSEQ multiplex PCR. Seen here are some 350,000 clones, around 74% observed once, and the top ten hold about a tenth. The germline gives CDR1 SEHNR, CDR2 FQNEAQ (reference sequence). The length of the CDR3 is 13 residues. The ends were cut back, 2 bases at V and 7 bases at J, with 9 bases in the middle. This TCR came from a man younger than 40 in good health. The chain uses TRBV7-9 and TRBJ1-3; no clear D. The sequenced sample was memory CD4+ T cells sorted from blood. Subset meaning: CD45RA-negative fraction. In DNA, the CDR3 is TGTGCCAGCAGCTTAAGTCTGGGGAACACCATATATTTT. It encodes CASSLSLGNTIYF.